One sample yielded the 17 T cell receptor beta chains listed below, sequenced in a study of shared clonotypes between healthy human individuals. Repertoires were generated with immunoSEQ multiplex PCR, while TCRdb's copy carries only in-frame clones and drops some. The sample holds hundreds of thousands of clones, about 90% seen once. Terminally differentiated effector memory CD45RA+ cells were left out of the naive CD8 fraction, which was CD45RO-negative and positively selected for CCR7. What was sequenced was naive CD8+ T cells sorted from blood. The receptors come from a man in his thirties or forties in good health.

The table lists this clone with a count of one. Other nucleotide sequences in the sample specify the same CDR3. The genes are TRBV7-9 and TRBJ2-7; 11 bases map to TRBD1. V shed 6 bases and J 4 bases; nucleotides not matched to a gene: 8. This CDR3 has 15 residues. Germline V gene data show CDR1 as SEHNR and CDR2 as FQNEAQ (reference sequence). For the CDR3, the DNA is TGTGCCAGCAGTCCCGGACAGGGGGCACTGTACGAGCAGTACTTC. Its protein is CASSPGQGALYEQYF.

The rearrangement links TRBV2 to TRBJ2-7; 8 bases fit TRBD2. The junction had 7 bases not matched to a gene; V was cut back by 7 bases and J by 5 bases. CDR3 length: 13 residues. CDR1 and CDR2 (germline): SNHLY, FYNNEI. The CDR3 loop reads CASTGGVSDEQYF. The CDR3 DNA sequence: TGTGCCAGCACCGGGGGGGTAAGCGACGAGCAGTACTTC.

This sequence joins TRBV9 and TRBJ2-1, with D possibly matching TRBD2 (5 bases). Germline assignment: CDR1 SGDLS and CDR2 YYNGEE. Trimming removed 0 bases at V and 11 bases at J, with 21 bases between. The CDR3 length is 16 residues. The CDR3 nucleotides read TGTGCCAGCAGCGTAGAGGGCGGGCTGGACGATGCCAAGCAGTTCTTC. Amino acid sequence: CASSVEGGLDDAKQFF.

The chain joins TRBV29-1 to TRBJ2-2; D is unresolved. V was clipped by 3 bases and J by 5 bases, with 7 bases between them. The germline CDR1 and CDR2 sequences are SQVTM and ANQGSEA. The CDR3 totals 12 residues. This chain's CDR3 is CSVDQDTGELFF. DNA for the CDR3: TGCAGCGTTGATCAAGATACCGGGGAGCTGTTTTTT.

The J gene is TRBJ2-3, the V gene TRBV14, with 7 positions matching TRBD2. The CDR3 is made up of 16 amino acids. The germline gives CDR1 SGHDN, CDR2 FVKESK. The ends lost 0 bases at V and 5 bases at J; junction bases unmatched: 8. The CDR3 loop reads CASSQEGGRGKDTQYF. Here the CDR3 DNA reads TGTGCCAGCAGCCAAGAAGGCGGGAGAGGGAAAGATACGCAGTATTTT.

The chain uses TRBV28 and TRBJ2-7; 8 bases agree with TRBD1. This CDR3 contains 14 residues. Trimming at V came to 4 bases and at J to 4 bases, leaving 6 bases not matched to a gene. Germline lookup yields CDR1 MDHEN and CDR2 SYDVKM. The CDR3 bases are TGTGCCAGCAGTTCCACAGGGGGGAGTTACGAGCAGTACTTC. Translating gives CASSSTGGSYEQYF.

The CDR3 bases are TGTGCCACCAGCAGAGTAGGTCCGGGACAGGGCCTCTACTACGAGCAGTACTTC. Its translation: CATSRVGPGQGLYYEQYF. The rearrangement uses TRBV15 and TRBJ2-7; the match to TRBD1 covers 9 bases. The ends lost 1 base at V and 3 bases at J; junction bases unmatched: 13. The CDR3 runs 18 residues. Germline CDR1 is LNHNV and CDR2 is YYDKDF (reference sequence).

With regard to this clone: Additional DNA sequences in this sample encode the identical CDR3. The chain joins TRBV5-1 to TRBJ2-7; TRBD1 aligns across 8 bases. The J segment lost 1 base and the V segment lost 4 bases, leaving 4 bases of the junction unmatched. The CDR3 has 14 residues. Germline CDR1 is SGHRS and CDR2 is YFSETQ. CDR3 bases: TGCGCCAGCAGCGCCGGGACAGGATCCTACGAGCAGTACTTC. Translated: CASSAGTGSYEQYF. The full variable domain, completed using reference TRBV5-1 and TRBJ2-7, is KAGVTQTPRYLIKTRGQQVTLSCSPISGHRSVSWYQQTPGQGLQFLFEYFSETQRNKGNFPGRFSGRQFSNSRSEMNVSTLELGDSALYLCASSAGTGSYEQYFGPGTRLTVT.

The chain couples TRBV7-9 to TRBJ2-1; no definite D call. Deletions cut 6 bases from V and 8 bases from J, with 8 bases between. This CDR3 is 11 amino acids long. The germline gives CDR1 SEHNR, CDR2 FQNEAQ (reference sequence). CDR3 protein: CASRTVHEQFF. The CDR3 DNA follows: TGTGCCAGCAGAACAGTCCATGAGCAGTTCTTC.

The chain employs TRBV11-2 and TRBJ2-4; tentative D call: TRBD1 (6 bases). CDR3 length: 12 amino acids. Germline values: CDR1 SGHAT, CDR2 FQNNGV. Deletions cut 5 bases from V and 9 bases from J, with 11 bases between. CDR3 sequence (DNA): TGTGCCAGCAGCCACAGGGTCGGCATTCAGTACTTC. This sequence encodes CASSHRVGIQYF.

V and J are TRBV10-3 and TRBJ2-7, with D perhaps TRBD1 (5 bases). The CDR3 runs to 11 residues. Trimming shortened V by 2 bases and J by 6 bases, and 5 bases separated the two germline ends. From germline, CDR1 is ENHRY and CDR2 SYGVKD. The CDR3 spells CAISEGAEQYF. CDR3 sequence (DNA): TGTGCCATCAGTGAGGGGGCCGAGCAGTACTTC.

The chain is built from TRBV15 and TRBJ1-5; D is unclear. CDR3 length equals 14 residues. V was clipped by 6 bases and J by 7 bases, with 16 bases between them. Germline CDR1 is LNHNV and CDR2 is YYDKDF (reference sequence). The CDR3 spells CATRSAQDVQPQHF. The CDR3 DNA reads TGTGCCACCAGGTCCGCCCAGGACGTCCAGCCCCAGCATTTT. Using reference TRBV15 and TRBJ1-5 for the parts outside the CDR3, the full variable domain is DAMVIQNPRYQVTQFGKPVTLSCSQTLNHNVMYWYQQKSSQAPKLLFHYYDKDFNNEADTPDNFQSRRPNTSFCFLDIRSPGLGDTAMYLCATRSAQDVQPQHFGDGTRLSIL.

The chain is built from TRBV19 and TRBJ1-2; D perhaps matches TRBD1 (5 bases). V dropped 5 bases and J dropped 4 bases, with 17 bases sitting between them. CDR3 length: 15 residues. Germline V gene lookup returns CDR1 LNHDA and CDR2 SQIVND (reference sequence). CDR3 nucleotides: TGTGCCAGTAGTTGGGGTCGCAGGGAAGTCTATGGCTACACCTTC. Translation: CASSWGRREVYGYTF. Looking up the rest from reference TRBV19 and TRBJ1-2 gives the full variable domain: DGGITQSPKYLFRKEGQNVTLSCEQNLNHDAMYWYRQDPGQGLRLIYYSQIVNDFQKGDIAEGYSVSREKKESFPLTVTSAQKNPTAFYLCASSWGRREVYGYTFGSGTRLTVV.

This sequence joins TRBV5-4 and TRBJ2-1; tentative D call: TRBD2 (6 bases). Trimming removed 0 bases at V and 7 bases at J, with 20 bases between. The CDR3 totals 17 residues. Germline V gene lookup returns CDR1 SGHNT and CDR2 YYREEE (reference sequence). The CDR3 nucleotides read TGTGCCAGCAGCTTGGTTAGGGCGGGACTTTGGGGGAATGAGCAGTTCTTC. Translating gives CASSLVRAGLWGNEQFF.

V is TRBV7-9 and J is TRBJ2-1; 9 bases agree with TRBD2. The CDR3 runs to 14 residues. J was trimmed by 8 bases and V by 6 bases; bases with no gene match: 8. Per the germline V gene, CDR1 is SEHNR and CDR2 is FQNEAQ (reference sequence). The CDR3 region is CASRISGSRDEQFF. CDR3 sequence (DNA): TGTGCCAGCAGGATTAGCGGGAGTCGGGATGAGCAGTTCTTC.

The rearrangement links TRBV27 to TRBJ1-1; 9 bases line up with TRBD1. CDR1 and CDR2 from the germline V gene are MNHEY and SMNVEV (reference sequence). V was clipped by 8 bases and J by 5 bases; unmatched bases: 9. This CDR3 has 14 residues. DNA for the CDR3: TGTGCCAGCGCAATACAGGGGGCGGTTACTGAAGCTTTCTTT. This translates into CASAIQGAVTEAFF.

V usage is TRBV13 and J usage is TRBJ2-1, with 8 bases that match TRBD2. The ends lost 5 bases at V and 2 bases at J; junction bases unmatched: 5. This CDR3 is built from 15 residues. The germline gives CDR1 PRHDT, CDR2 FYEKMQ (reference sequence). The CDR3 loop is CASSPLAGPYNEQFF. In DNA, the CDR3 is TGTGCCAGCAGCCCGTTAGCGGGGCCCTACAATGAGCAGTTCTTC.